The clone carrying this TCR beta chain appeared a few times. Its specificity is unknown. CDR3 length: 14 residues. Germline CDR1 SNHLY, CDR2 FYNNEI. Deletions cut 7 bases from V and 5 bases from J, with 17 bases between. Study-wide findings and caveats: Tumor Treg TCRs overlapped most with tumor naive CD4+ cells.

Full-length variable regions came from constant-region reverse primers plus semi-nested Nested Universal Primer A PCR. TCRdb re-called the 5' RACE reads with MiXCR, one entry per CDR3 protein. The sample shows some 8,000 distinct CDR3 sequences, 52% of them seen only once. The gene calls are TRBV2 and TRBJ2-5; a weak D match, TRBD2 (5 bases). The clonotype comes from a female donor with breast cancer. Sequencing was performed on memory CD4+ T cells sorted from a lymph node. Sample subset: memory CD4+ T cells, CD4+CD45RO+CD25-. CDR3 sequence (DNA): TGTGCCAGCACCACGAGGGCTTACTCCGAGACCCAGTACTTC. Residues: CASTTRAYSETQYF.